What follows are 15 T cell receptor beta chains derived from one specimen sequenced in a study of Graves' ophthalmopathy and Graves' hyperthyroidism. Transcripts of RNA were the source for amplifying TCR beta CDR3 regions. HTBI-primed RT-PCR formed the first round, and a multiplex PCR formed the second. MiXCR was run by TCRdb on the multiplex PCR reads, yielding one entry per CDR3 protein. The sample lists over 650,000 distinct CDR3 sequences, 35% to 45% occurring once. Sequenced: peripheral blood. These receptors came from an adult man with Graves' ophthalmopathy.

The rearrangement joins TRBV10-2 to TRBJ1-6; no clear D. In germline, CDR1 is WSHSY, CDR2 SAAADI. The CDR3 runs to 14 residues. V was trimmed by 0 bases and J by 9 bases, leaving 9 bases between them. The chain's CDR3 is CASSESKWPSPLHF. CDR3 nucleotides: TGCGCCAGCAGTGAGTCGAAGTGGCCTTCACCCCTCCACTTT.

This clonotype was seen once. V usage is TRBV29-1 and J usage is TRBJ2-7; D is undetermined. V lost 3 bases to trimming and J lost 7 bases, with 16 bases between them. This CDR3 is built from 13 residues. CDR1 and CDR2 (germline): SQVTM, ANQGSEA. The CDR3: CSVDDPITGEQYF. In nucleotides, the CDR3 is TGCAGCGTTGACGATCCCATAACCGGGGAGCAGTACTTC.

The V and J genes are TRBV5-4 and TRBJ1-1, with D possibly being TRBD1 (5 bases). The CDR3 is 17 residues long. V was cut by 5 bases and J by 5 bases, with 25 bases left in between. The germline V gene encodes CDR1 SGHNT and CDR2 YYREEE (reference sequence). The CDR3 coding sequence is TGTGCCAGCAGGTCACGGGACGGACAATCTCACGAGACTGAAGCTTTCTTT. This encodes CASRSRDGQSHETEAFF.

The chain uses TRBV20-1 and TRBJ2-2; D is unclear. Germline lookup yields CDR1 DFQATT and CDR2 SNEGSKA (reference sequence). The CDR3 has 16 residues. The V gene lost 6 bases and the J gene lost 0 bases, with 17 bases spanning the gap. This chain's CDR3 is CSARFPGGTNTGELFF. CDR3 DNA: TGCAGTGCCAGATTTCCCGGCGGAACGAACACCGGGGAGCTGTTTTTT.

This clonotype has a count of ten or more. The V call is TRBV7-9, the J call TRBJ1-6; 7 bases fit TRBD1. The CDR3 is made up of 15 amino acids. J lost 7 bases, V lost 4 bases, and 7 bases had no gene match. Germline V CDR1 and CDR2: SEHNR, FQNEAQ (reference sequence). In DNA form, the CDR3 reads TGTGCCAGCAGCTCAAGACAGGGTACAAATTCACCCCTCCACTTT. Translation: CASSSRQGTNSPLHF.

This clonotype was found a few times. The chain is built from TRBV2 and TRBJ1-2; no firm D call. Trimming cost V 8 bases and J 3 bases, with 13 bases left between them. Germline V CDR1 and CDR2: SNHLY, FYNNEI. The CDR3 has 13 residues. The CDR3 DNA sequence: TGTGCCAGCGGCCGTAATAGGTACTATGGCTACACCTTC. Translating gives CASGRNRYYGYTF.

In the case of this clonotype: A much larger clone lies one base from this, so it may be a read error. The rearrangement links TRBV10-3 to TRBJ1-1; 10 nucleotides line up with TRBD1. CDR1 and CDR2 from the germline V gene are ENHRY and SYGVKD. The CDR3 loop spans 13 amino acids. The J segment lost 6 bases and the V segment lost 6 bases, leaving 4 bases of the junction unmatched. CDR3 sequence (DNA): TGTGCCATCAGCTCCGGGACAGGGGCTGAAGCTTTCTTT. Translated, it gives CAISSGTGAEAFF.

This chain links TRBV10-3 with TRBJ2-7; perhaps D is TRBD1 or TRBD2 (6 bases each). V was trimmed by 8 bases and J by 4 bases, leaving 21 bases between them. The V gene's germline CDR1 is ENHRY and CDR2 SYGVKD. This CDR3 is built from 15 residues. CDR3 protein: CAIGGRTDMKYEQYF. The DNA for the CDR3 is TGTGCCATCGGGGGGCGGACAGATATGAAGTACGAGCAGTACTTC.

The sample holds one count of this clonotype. The CDR3 coding sequence is TGCGCCAGCAGTGCCCTCGGGACAAAGGGTGCCAACGTCCTGACTTTC. Translation: CASSALGTKGANVLTF. The chain links TRBV10-2 to TRBJ2-6; a weak D match, TRBD1 (6 bases). The CDR3 runs to 16 residues. V was cut by 4 bases and J by 7 bases, with 17 bases left in between. Germline CDR1 WSHSY, CDR2 SAAADI.

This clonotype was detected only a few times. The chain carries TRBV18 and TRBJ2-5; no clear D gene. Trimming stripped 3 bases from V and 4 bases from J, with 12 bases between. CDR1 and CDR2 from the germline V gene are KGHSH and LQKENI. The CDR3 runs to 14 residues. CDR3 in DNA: TGTGCCAGCTCACCTTCGTCGGGCGGAGAGACCCAGTACTTC. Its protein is CASSPSSGGETQYF.

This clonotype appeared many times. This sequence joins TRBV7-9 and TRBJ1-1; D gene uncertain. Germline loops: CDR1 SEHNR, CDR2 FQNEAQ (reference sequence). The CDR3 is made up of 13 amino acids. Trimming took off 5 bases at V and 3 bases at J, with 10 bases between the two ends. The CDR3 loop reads CASSNRRDTEAFF. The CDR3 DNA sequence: TGTGCCAGCAGCAACCGACGGGACACTGAAGCTTTCTTT.

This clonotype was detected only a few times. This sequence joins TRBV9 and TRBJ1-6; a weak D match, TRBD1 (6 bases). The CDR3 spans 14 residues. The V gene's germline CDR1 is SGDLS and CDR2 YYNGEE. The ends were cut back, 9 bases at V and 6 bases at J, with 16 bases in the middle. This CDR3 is CAKTGSSANSPLHF. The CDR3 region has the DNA TGTGCCAAAACAGGGTCATCGGCTAATTCACCCCTCCACTTT.

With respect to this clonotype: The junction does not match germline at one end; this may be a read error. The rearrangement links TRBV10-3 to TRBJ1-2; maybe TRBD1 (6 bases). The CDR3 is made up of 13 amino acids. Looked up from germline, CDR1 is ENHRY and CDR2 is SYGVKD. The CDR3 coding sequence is TGTGCCAGCAGTCCTTCCGGGACATTGGGCTACACCTTC. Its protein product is CASSPSGTLGYTF.

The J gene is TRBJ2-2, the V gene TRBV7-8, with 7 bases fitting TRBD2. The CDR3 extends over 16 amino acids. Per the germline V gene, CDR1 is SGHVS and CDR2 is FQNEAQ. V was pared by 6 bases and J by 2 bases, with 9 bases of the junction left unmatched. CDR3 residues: CASSPQRDLNTGELFF. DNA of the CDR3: TGTGCCAGCAGTCCTCAGCGGGACCTTAACACCGGGGAGCTGTTTTTT.

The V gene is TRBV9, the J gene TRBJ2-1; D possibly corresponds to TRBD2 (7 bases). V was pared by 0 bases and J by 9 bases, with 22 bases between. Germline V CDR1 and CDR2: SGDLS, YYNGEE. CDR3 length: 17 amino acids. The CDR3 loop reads CASSVGAGATFAGEQFF. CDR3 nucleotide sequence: TGTGCCAGCAGCGTAGGTGCGGGGGCTACTTTTGCGGGTGAGCAGTTCTTC.